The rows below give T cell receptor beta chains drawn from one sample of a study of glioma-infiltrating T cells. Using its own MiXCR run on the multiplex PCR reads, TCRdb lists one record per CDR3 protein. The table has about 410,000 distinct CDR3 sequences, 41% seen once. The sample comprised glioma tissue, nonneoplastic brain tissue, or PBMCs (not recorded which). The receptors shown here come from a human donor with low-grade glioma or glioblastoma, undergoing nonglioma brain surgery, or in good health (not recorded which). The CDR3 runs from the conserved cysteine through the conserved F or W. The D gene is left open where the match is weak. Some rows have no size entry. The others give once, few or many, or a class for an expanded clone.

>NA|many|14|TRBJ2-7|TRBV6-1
TGTGCCAGCAGTCAGAACCGGGACACCTACGAGCAGTACTTC
CASSQNRDTYEQYF
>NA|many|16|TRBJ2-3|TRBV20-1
TGCAGTGCTAGCATCTTCGGGAGAGGAGGCCCAGATACGCAGTATTTT
CSASIFGRGGPDTQYF
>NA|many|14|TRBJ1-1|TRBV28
TGTGCCAGCAGTTTAACACAAATGAACACTGAAGCTTTCTTT
CASSLTQMNTEAFF
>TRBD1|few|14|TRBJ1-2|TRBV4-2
TGTGCCAGCAGCCCACAGGGGCTTGAGAGTGGCTACACCTTC
CASSPQGLESGYTF
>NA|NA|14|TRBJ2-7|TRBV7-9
TGTGCCAGCAGCACTACTAGCAGAGGTGGCGAGCAGTACTTC
CASSTTSRGGEQYF
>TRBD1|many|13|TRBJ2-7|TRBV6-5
TGTGCCAGCAGTTACTCGACAGGGGGAGAGCAGTACTTC
CASSYSTGGEQYF
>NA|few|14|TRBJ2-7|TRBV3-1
TGTGCCAGCAGCCAACAACAGGGCCCCTACGAGCAGTACTTC
CASSQQQGPYEQYF
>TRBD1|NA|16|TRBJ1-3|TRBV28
TGTGCCAGCAGTTGGGGGACAGGGTTCCCTAGAAACACCATATATTTT
CASSWGTGFPRNTIYF
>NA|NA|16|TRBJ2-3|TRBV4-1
TGCGCCAGCAGCCAAGGGGGTCTACATTCTGCGGATACGCAGTATTTT
CASSQGGLHSADTQYF
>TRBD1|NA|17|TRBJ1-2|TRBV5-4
TGTGCCAGCAGCTTGGAGGCACTGAGGGGGCTCGAAGGTGGCTACACCTTC
CASSLEALRGLEGGYTF
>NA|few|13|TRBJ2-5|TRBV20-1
TGCAGTGCTACTCGGAAACTAGGGGAGACCCAGTACTTC
CSATRKLGETQYF
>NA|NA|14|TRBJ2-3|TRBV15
TGTGCCACCAGCAGAGTGGCTAGCACAGATACGCAGTATTTT
CATSRVASTDTQYF
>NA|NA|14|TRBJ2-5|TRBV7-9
TGTGCCAGCAGTCCCGGGACAACCAAAGAGACCCAGTACTTC
CASSPGTTKETQYF
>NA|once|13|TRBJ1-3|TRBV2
TGTGCCACCTCCGGCTGGTCTGGAAACACCATATATTTT
CATSGWSGNTIYF
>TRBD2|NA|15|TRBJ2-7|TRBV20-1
TGCAGTGCTAGCCTGCGGGAGAAGTCCCCCTACGAGCAGTACTTC
CSASLREKSPYEQYF
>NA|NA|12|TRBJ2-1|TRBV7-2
TGTGCCAGCAGCATTGGATACAATGAGCAGTTCTTC
CASSIGYNEQFF
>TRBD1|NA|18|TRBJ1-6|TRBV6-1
TGTGCCAGCAGCCCACACCGCTCATCGGGACAGAATAATTCACCCCTCCACTTT
CASSPHRSSGQNNSPLHF
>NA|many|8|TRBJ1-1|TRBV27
TGTGCCAGCAGTTCTGACCCGTTT
CASSSDPF
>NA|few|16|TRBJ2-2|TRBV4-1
TGCGCCAGCAGCCAAGATCCGGGGGCGCGGACCGGGGAGCTGTTTTTT
CASSQDPGARTGELFF
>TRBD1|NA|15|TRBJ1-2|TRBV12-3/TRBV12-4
TGTGCCAGCACCCCAAGCGACAGGGCCCACTATGGCTACACCTTC
CASTPSDRAHYGYTF
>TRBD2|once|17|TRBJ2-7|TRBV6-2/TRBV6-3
TGTGCCAGCGGCAGAGACGATTTAGCGGGGAGCTACAATGAGCAGTACTTC
CASGRDDLAGSYNEQYF
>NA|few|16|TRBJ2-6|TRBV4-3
TGCGCCAGCAGCCAGCAAGTGGGGGCTGGGGCCAACGTCCTGACTTTC
CASSQQVGAGANVLTF
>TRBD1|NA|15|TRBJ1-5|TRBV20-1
TGCAGTGCTAGAGAGCTGGACAGGGGGCAGCAGCCCCAGCATTTT
CSARELDRGQQPQHF
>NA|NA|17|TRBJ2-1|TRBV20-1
TGCAGTGCTGGAGCCCCCGTGGTACTAGCAGTCTACAATGAGCAGTTCTTC
CSAGAPVVLAVYNEQFF
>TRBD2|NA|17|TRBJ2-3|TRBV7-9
TGTGCCAGCAGCTTGGGCCTTGGAGCGGGGCTCACAGATACGCAGTATTTT
CASSLGLGAGLTDTQYF
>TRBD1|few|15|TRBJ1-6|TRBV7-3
TGTGCCAGCAGCTTAGCAGGGGGTATGAATTCACCCCTCCACTTT
CASSLAGGMNSPLHF
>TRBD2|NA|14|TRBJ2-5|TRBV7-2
TGTGTCAGCAGCTTAGAACTAGCGTGGGAGACCCAGTACTTC
CVSSLELAWETQYF
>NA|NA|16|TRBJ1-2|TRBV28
TGTGCCAGCAGTTTGAGACACGGGGCTTCAAACTATGGCTACACCTTC
CASSLRHGASNYGYTF
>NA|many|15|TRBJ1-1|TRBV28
TGTGCCAGCAGTTTAGGAGATGCGGGGCGCACTGAAGCTTTCTTT
CASSLGDAGRTEAFF
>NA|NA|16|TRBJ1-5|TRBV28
TGTGCCAGCAGTCCCCTCGGGTCCCCCTCTAATCAGCCCCAGCATTTT
CASSPLGSPSNQPQHF
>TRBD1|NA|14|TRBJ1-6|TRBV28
TGTGCCAGCACCATCGGACAGGGAAGGCCACACCTCCACTTT
CASTIGQGRPHLHF
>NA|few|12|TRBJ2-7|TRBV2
TGTGCCAGCAGTGAAGCCCCCAGGGCAGAGTACTTC
CASSEAPRAEYF
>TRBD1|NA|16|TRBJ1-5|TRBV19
TGTGCCAGTAGTATCCGGGACAGGGAAAGCAATCAGCCCCAGCATTTT
CASSIRDRESNQPQHF
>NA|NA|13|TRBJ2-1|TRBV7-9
TGTGCCAGCAGCGAAAACTCAGGCAATGAGCAGTTCTTC
CASSENSGNEQFF
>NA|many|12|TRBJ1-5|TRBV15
TGTGCCACCAGCAAGACAACTCAGCCCCAGCATTTT
CATSKTTQPQHF
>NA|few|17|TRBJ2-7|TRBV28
TGTGCCAGCAGTTTGAAGTCTAAGTACGGAGGGGACTACGAGCAGTACTTC
CASSLKSKYGGDYEQYF
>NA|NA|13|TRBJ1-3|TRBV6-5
TGTGCCAGCCGAATAATCTCTGGAAACACCATATATTTT
CASRIISGNTIYF
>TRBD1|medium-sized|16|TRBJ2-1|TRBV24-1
TGTGCCACCAGTGTACCATCGGGACAGTCCTACAATGAGCAGTTCTTC
CATSVPSGQSYNEQFF